This T cell receptor (beta chain) was found in a study of blood T cell repertoires in COVID-19. For the study at large: Either two negative PCRs, clearance, or symptom resolution qualified Cohort 3 donors as recovered. Samples representing acute and convalescent COVID-19 were sourced from the United States, Italy and Spain.

This clone has more than one count but fewer than ten. The junction and the germline gene differ at one end; a read error may be behind it. This specimen includes other DNA sequences encoding the same CDR3. Participants were aged roughly 18 to 89 years from 20 to 30 US areas. As originally analysed: Nucleated cell number was recorded as an estimate derived from reference gene primer amplification. Data came from immunoSEQ multiplex PCR; TCRdb stores just in-frame clones and leaves some out. The V and J calls and clone size were taken over from that table, and D and trimming were inferred from the DNA. The sample records about 170,000 clones, 79% being singletons. Germline lookup yields CDR1 SEHNR and CDR2 FQNEAQ (reference sequence). This CDR3 comprises 13 residues.

The origin of this receptor is a woman in her 70s in a cohort exposed to, infected with or recovered from COVID-19 (not recorded which). The V and J genes are TRBV7-9 and TRBJ1-5; D call uncertain. Sequenced input: PBMCs or T cells enriched from blood (not recorded which). The CDR3 nucleotides are TGTGCCAGCAGCTTAGATAGCTATCAGCCCCAGCATTTT. This codes for CASSLDSYQPQHF.